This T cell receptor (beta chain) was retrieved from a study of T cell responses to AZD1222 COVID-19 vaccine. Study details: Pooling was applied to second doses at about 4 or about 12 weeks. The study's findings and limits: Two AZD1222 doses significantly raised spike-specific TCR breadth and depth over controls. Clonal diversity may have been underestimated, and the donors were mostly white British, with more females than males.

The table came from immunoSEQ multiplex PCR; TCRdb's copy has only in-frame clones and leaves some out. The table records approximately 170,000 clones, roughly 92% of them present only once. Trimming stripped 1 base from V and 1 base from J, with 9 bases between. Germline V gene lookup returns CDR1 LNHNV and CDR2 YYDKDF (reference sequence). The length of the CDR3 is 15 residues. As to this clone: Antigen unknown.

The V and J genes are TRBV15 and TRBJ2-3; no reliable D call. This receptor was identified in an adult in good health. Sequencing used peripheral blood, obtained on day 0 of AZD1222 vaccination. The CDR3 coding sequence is TGTGCCACCAGCAGAGGCGGCGGTCGCACAGATACGCAGTATTTT. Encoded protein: CATSRGGGRTDTQYF.